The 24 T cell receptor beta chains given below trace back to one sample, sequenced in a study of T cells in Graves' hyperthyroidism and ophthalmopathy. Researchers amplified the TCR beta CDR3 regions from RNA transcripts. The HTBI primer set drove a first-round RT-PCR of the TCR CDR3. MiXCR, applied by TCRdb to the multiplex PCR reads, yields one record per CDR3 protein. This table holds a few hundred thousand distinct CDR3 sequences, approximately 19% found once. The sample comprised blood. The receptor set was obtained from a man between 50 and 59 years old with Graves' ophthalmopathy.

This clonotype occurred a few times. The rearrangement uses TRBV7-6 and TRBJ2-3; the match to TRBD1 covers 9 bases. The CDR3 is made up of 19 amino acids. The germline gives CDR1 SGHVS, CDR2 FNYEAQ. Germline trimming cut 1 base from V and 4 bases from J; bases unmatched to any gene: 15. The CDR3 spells CASSLGPGAQGAHPDTQYF. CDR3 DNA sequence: TGTGCCAGCAGCTTAGGGCCAGGGGCACAGGGGGCGCATCCAGATACGCAGTATTTT.

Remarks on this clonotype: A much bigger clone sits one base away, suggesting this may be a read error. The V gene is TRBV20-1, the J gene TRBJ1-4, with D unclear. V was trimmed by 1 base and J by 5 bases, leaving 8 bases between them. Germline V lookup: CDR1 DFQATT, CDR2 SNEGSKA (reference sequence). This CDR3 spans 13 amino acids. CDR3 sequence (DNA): TGCAGTGCTAGAGGGGATGCCAATGAAAAACTGTTTTTT. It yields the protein CSARGDANEKLFF.

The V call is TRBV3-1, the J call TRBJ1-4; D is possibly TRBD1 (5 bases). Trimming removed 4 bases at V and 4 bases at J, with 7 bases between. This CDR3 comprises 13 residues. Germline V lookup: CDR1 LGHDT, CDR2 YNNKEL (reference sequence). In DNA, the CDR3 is TGTGCCAGCAGCCTCGGGGGTAATGAAAAACTGTTTTTT. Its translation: CASSLGGNEKLFF.

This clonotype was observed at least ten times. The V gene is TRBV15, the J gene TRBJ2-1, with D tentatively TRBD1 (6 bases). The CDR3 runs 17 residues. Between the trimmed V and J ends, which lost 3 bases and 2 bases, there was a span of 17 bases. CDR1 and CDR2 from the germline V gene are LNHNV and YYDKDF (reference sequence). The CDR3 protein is CATSSGVWQGTYNEQFF. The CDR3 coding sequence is TGTGCCACCAGCAGCGGCGTTTGGCAGGGGACCTACAATGAGCAGTTCTTC.

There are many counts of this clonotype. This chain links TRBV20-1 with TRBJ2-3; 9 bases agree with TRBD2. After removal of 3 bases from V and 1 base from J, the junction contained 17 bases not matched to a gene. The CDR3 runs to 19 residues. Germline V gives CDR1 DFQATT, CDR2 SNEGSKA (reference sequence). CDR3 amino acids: CSASQIAGVGVWGTDTQYF. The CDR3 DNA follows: TGCAGTGCTAGTCAGATAGCGGGAGTTGGAGTGTGGGGCACAGATACGCAGTATTTT.

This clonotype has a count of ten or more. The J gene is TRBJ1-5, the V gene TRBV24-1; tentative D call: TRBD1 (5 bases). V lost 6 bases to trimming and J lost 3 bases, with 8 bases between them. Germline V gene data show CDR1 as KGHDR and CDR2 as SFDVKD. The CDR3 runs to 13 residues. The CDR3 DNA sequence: TGTGCCACCAGTCACAGGCACAATCAGCCCCAGCATTTT. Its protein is CATSHRHNQPQHF.

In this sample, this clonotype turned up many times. CDR3 DNA: TGTGCCAGCAAAACTAGCGGGAGGCTGCTCGAGCAGTACTTC. Protein product: CASKTSGRLLEQYF. This chain connects TRBV2 to TRBJ2-7, with 12 bases lining up with TRBD2. V lost 7 bases, J lost 6 bases, and 7 bases stayed unmatched. Germline values: CDR1 SNHLY, CDR2 FYNNEI. The CDR3 is 14 amino acids.

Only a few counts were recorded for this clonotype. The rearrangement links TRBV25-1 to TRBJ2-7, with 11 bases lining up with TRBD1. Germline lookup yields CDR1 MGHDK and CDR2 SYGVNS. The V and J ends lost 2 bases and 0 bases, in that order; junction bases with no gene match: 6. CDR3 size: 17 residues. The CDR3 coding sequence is TGTGCCAGCAGTGAACCCCCTGGGACAGGGGGCTCCTACGAGCAGTACTTC. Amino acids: CASSEPPGTGGSYEQYF.

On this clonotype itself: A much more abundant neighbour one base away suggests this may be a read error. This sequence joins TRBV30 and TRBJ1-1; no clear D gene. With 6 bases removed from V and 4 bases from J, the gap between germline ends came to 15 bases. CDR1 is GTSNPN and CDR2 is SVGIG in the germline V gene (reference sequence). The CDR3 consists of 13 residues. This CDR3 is CACSRGGSTEAFF. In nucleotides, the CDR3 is TGTGCCTGTTCGCGGGGTGGGAGCACTGAAGCTTTCTTT.

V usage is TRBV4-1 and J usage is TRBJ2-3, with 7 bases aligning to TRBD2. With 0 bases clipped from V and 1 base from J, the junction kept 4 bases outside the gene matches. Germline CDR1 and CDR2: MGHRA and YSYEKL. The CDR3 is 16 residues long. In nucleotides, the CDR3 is TGCGCCAGCAGCCAAGACGCGGGAGTGGGCACAGATACGCAGTATTTT. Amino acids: CASSQDAGVGTDTQYF.

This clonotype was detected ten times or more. The chain's CDR3 is CASSVAGGLEETQYF. The CDR3 DNA follows: TGTGCCAGCAGTGTAGCGGGAGGGTTGGAAGAGACCCAGTACTTC. V gene TRBV7-3 combines with J gene TRBJ2-5; 11 nucleotides line up with TRBD2. V was clipped by 6 bases and J by 3 bases; unmatched bases: 6. Germline V gene lookup returns CDR1 SGHTA and CDR2 FQGTGA. The CDR3 extends over 15 amino acids.

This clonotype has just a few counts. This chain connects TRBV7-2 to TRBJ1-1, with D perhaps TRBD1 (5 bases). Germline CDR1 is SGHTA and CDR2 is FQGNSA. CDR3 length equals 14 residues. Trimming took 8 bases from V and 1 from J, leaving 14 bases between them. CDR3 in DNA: TGTGCCAGCCTAAACGCCGGGGGGAACACTGAAGCTTTCTTT. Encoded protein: CASLNAGGNTEAFF.

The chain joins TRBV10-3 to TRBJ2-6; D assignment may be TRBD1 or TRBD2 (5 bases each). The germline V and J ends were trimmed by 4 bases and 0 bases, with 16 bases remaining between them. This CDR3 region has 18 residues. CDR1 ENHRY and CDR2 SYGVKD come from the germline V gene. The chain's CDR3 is CAISGWDGSHSGANVLTF. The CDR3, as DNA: TGTGCCATCAGTGGTTGGGACGGTAGCCACTCTGGGGCCAACGTCCTGACTTTC.

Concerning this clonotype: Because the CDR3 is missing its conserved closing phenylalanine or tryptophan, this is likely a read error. The CDR3 bases are TGCAGTGCTTCGTTGGGACAGAGGCAGCCCCAGCATCTT. This sequence encodes CSASLGQRQPQHL. The V call is TRBV20-1, the J call TRBJ1-5; TRBD1 matches 7 bases. The CDR3 loop spans 13 amino acids. V was clipped by 5 bases and J by 7 bases; unmatched bases: 8. Looked up from germline, CDR1 is DFQATT and CDR2 is SNEGSKA (reference sequence).

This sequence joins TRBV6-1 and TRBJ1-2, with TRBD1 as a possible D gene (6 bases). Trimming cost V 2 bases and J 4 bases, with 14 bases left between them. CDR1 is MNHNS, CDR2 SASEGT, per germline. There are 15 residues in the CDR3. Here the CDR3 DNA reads TGTGCCAGCAGTGAAACCCGGACAGTAAGCTATGGCTACACCTTC. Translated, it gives CASSETRTVSYGYTF.

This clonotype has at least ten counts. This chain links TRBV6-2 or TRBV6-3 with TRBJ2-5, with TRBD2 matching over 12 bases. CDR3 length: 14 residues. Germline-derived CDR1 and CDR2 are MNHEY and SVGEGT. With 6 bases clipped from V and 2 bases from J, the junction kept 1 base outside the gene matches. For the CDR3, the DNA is TGTGCCAGCAGGGGGACTAGCGGGCAAGAGACCCAGTACTTC. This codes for CASRGTSGQETQYF.

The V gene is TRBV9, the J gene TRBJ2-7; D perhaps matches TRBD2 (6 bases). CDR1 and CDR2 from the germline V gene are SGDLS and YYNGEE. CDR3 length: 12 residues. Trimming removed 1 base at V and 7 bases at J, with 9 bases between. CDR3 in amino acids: CASSVRAGEQYF. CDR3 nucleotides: TGTGCCAGCAGCGTAAGGGCGGGAGAGCAGTACTTC. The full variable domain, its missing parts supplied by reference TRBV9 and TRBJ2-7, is DSGVTQTPKHLITATGQRVTLRCSPRSGDLSVYWYQQSLDQGLQFLIQYYNGEERAKGNILERFSAQQFPDLHSELNLSSLELGDSALYFCASSVRAGEQYFGPGTRLTVT.

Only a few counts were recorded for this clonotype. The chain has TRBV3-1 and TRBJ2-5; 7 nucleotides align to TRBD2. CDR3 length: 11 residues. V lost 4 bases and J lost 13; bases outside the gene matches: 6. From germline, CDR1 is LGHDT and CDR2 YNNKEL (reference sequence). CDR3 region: CASSPQRDLYF. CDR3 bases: TGTGCCAGCAGCCCCCAGCGGGACTTGTACTTC.

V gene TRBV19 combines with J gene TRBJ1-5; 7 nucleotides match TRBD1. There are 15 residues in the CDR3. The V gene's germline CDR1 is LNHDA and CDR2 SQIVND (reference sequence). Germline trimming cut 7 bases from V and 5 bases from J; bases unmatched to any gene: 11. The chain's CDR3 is CASTPKGQHDQPQHF. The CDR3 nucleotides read TGTGCCAGTACCCCTAAGGGACAGCACGATCAGCCCCAGCATTTT.

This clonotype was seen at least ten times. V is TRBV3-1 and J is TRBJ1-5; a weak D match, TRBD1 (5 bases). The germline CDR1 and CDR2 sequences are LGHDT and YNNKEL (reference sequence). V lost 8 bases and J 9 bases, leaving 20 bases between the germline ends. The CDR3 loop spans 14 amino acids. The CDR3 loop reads CASGPLGGGRPQHF. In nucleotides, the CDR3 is TGTGCCAGCGGTCCCCTGGGTGGGGGAAGGCCCCAGCATTTT.

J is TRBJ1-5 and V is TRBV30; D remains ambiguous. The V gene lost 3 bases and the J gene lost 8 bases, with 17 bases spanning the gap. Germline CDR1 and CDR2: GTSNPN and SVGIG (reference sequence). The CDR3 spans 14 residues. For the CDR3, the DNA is TGTGCCTGGAGCTCTTCGGGCTGGGTAGAGCCCCAGCATTTT. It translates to CAWSSSGWVEPQHF.

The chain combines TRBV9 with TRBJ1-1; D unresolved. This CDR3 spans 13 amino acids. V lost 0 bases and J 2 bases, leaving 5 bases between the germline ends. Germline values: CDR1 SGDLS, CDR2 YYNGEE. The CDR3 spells CASSVEGNTEAFF. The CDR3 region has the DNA TGTGCCAGCAGCGTAGAGGGTAACACTGAAGCTTTCTTT. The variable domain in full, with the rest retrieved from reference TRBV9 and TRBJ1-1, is DSGVTQTPKHLITATGQRVTLRCSPRSGDLSVYWYQQSLDQGLQFLIQYYNGEERAKGNILERFSAQQFPDLHSELNLSSLELGDSALYFCASSVEGNTEAFFGQGTRLTVV.

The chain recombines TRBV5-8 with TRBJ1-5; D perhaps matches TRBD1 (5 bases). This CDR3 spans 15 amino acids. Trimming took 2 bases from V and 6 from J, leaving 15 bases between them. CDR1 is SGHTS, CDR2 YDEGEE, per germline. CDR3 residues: CASSLDSGYGQPQHF. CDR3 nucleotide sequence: TGTGCCAGCAGCTTAGATTCAGGGTACGGTCAGCCCCAGCATTTT.

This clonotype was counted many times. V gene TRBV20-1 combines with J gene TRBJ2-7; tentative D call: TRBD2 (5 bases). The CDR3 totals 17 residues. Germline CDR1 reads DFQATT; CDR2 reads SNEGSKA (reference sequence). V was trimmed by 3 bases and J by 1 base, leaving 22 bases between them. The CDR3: CSASRTQSSAYSYEQYF. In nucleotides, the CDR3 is TGCAGTGCTAGTCGCACCCAGAGTAGCGCCTATTCCTACGAGCAGTACTTC.